These 18 T cell receptor beta chains share one sample of origin, sequenced in a study of T cell changes during pregnancy in multiple sclerosis. Sequenced by immunoSEQ multiplex PCR; TCRdb stores in-frame clones only, minus some. The data hold over 80,000 clones, with just over 90% observed a single time. The sequences come from peripheral blood, collected in the second trimester of pregnancy. The receptors originated from a female donor in good health, enrolled as a control in a pregnancy study.

The V gene is TRBV7-9, the J gene TRBJ2-3; tentatively, D is TRBD2 (7 bases). The CDR3 runs to 16 residues. The germline gives CDR1 SEHNR, CDR2 FQNEAQ (reference sequence). The V end lost 5 bases, the J end lost 3 bases, and 18 bases lay between the germline ends. The CDR3 region has the DNA TGTGCCAGCAGCCAAGGGGGAGGGAGGATGACAGATACGCAGTATTTT. Residues: CASSQGGGRMTDTQYF.

V is TRBV7-2 and J is TRBJ1-3, with TRBD1 matching over 10 bases. V dropped 5 bases and J dropped 4; count of bases not matched to a gene: 2. The CDR3 runs to 14 residues. The germline V gene encodes CDR1 SGHTA and CDR2 FQGNSA. The CDR3 coding sequence is TGTGCCAGCAGCGCGGGACAGGGGGGAAACACCATATATTTT. Protein product: CASSAGQGGNTIYF.

This chain uses TRBV6-5 with TRBJ2-7; D is uncertain. The CDR3 runs 13 residues. Germline V gene sequence: CDR1 MNHEY, CDR2 SVGAGI. Trimming left V 4 bases short and J 0 bases short, with 7 bases between. The CDR3 region is CASSSHSSYEQYF. CDR3 bases: TGTGCCAGCAGTTCTCACAGCTCCTACGAGCAGTACTTC.

The rearrangement uses TRBV28 and TRBJ2-6, with TRBD1 identical over 8 bases. The CDR3 spans 21 residues. Trimming at V came to 6 bases and at J to 1 base, leaving 20 bases not matched to a gene. Germline V gene data show CDR1 as MDHEN and CDR2 as SYDVKM. The CDR3 DNA follows: TGTGCCAGCAGGGCGGCGGGCAGGGGGCTACTAGGGGTATCTGGGGCCAACGTCCTGACTTTC. Protein product: CASRAAGRGLLGVSGANVLTF.

The chain joins TRBV19 to TRBJ1-6, with D possibly TRBD1 on 6 matching bases. V shed 5 bases and J shed 7 bases, with 21 bases lying between them. CDR1 and CDR2 (germline): LNHDA, SQIVND (reference sequence). The CDR3 is 17 amino acids. The CDR3 bases are TGTGCCAGTAGTCGAACGCGGGGGGGGGCCCGAAATTCACCCCTCCACTTT. It yields the protein CASSRTRGGARNSPLHF.

The chain joins TRBV9 to TRBJ1-4; 7 positions match TRBD1. Trimming removed 4 bases from V and 1 base from J; junction bases left unmatched: 10. CDR1 is SGDLS and CDR2 is YYNGEE in the germline V gene. The CDR3 loop spans 17 amino acids. CDR3 amino acids: CASSTRQGLGTNEKLFF. The CDR3 bases are TGTGCCAGCAGCACCCGACAGGGTTTGGGAACTAATGAAAAACTGTTTTTT.

This clone has a handful of counts. V is TRBV7-2 and J is TRBJ1-5; no clear D gene. The length of the CDR3 is 15 residues. Trimming took off 4 bases at V and 2 bases at J, with 12 bases between the two ends. The germline V gene encodes CDR1 SGHTA and CDR2 FQGNSA. The DNA for the CDR3 is TGTGCCAGCAGCTCACAACCCTTTGGCAATCAGCCCCAGCATTTT. Translation gives CASSSQPFGNQPQHF.

The rearrangement joins TRBV4-2 to TRBJ2-7; D is undetermined. The CDR3 is made up of 11 amino acids. Germline CDR1 is LGHNA and CDR2 is YNFKEQ. V lost 1 base to trimming and J lost 5 bases, with 3 bases between them. For the CDR3, the DNA is TGTGCCAGCAGCCAAGCTGACGAGCAGTACTTC. Protein product: CASSQADEQYF.

This chain connects TRBV2 to TRBJ1-1; no firm D call. In germline, CDR1 is SNHLY, CDR2 FYNNEI. Trimming removed 9 bases at V and 4 bases at J, with 9 bases between. This CDR3 spans 11 amino acids. CDR3 amino acids: CARETITEAFF. CDR3 DNA sequence: TGTGCCAGGGAGACGATCACTGAAGCTTTCTTT.

The V call is TRBV28, the J call TRBJ2-3; the D gene is possibly TRBD1 (5 bases). V was trimmed by 2 bases and J by 9 bases, leaving 15 bases between them. CDR1 is MDHEN, CDR2 SYDVKM, per germline. The CDR3 extends over 14 amino acids. The CDR3 DNA sequence: TGTGCCAGCAGTTTACAGGGCGCCTGGAAAACGCAGTATTTT. Amino acids: CASSLQGAWKTQYF.

The chain couples TRBV6-1 to TRBJ1-2; a weak D match, TRBD1 (6 bases). The CDR3 sequence is 14 residues long. V was clipped by 5 bases and J by 3 bases, with 13 bases between them. Per the germline V gene, CDR1 is MNHNS and CDR2 is SASEGT. The chain's CDR3 is CASSSGVDYYGYTF. DNA of the CDR3: TGTGCCAGCAGTTCAGGGGTTGATTACTATGGCTACACCTTC.

This chain connects TRBV11-2 to TRBJ2-7; 11 bases agree with TRBD2. This CDR3 is 16 amino acids long. The ends lost 1 base at V and 4 bases at J; junction bases unmatched: 6. From germline, CDR1 is SGHAT and CDR2 FQNNGV. CDR3 sequence reads: CASSLVFLAGGYEQYF. DNA for the CDR3: TGTGCCAGCAGCTTAGTCTTTCTAGCGGGGGGATACGAGCAGTACTTC.

The chain employs TRBV7-6 and TRBJ2-1; 11 bases fit TRBD2. Germline assignment: CDR1 SGHVS and CDR2 FNYEAQ. V shed 1 base and J 7 bases; nucleotides not matched to a gene: 3. The CDR3 covers 15 residues. The CDR3 reads CASSLVTSGSNEQFF. CDR3 sequence (DNA): TGTGCCAGCAGCTTAGTCACTAGCGGGAGTAATGAGCAGTTCTTC.

CDR3 bases: TGTGCCAGCAGCCTAGGGACAGGGGGGGGGACGCCGTTCTTC. Translating it yields CASSLGTGGGTPFF. The J gene is TRBJ2-1, the V gene TRBV9; 11 bases line up with TRBD1. Unmatched junction bases numbered 12, after V lost 4 bases and J lost 15 bases. This CDR3 region has 14 residues. Germline CDR1 SGDLS, CDR2 YYNGEE. The entire variable domain, with the rest obtained from reference TRBV9 and TRBJ2-1, is as follows: DSGVTQTPKHLITATGQRVTLRCSPRSGDLSVYWYQQSLDQGLQFLIQYYNGEERAKGNILERFSAQQFPDLHSELNLSSLELGDSALYFCASSLGTGGGTPFFGPGTRLTVL.

The chain employs TRBV4-1 and TRBJ1-2; D gene ambiguous. This CDR3 is 16 amino acids long. V gave up 0 bases and J gave up 4 bases, with 15 bases separating them. The germline gives CDR1 MGHRA, CDR2 YSYEKL. The chain's CDR3 is CASSQDGRPSGYGYTF. The CDR3 DNA is TGCGCCAGCAGCCAAGATGGGCGACCGTCTGGCTATGGCTACACCTTC.

This chain links TRBV7-9 with TRBJ1-4; the match to TRBD1 covers 8 bases. V lost 2 bases, J lost 8 bases, and 1 base stayed unmatched. CDR1 SEHNR and CDR2 FQNEAQ come from the germline V gene (reference sequence). The CDR3 runs to 13 residues. The CDR3: CASSLWTGEKLFF. The CDR3 DNA reads TGTGCCAGCAGCTTATGGACAGGGGAAAAACTGTTTTTT.

The chain employs TRBV7-2 and TRBJ2-5; weak D call: TRBD2 (5 bases). This CDR3 is built from 14 residues. The germline gives CDR1 SGHTA, CDR2 FQGNSA. V was clipped by 0 bases and J by 4 bases, with 9 bases between them. The CDR3 DNA is TGTGCCAGCAGCTTAGCTGGTAGCGTAGAGACCCAGTACTTC. Translation gives CASSLAGSVETQYF.

The rearrangement uses TRBV5-1 and TRBJ2-1, with TRBD1 matching 7 bases. CDR3 length equals 14 residues. From germline, CDR1 is SGHRS and CDR2 YFSETQ. V lost 7 bases and J lost 4; bases outside the gene matches: 8. CDR3 in DNA: TGCGCCAGCCGACCGACAGGGACATACAATGAGCAGTTCTTC. It translates to CASRPTGTYNEQFF.